These 12 T cell receptor beta chains were sequenced from one sample in a study of T cells in Graves' hyperthyroidism and ophthalmopathy. TCR beta CDR3 region amplification was performed from RNA transcripts. The HTBI primer set drove a first-round RT-PCR of the TCR CDR3. TCRdb called the multiplex PCR reads again in MiXCR, with one record for every CDR3 protein. The profile shows hundreds of thousands of distinct CDR3 sequences, around 20% of them singletons. Sequenced: blood. The receptors here all came from a man aged 40-55 years with Graves' ophthalmopathy.

This clonotype showed up many times. CDR3 in amino acids: CASSTGTSGRDEQYF. As DNA, the CDR3 is TGTGCCAGCAGCACCGGGACTAGCGGGAGGGACGAGCAGTACTTC. The gene calls are TRBV12-3 or TRBV12-4 and TRBJ2-7; 16 nucleotides line up with TRBD2. V was pared by 6 bases and J by 5 bases, with 4 bases of the junction left unmatched. The length of the CDR3 is 15 residues.

The chain combines TRBV7-9 with TRBJ2-7; the D gene is possibly TRBD2 (6 bases). V lost 4 bases and J lost 5, with 24 bases in between. The CDR3 totals 17 residues. Germline assignment: CDR1 SEHNR and CDR2 FQNEAQ (reference sequence). CDR3 coding DNA: TGTGCCAGCAGCTCCCGCAGTGCGGGAACGGGTACAGACGAGCAGTACTTC. This translates into CASSSRSAGTGTDEQYF.

This chain connects TRBV28 to TRBJ2-7; 14 bases are a match to TRBD2. Germline loops: CDR1 MDHEN, CDR2 SYDVKM. The CDR3 has 14 residues. CDR3 coding DNA: TGTGCACACGGCGGGACTAGCGGGAGCTACGAGCAGTACTTC. Amino acid sequence: CAHGGTSGSYEQYF.

CDR3 in amino acids: CASSFRETVETEAFF. The CDR3 DNA reads TGTGCCAGCAGTTTCCGGGAGACAGTGGAAACTGAAGCTTTCTTT. The chain recombines TRBV27 with TRBJ1-1, with TRBD1 as a possible D gene (5 bases). Trimming pared 3 bases from V and 5 bases from J, leaving 16 bases between. The CDR3 contains 15 residues. Looked up from germline, CDR1 is MNHEY and CDR2 is SMNVEV (reference sequence).

This chain joins TRBV5-5 and TRBJ2-7; perhaps TRBD1 as D (7 bases). Trimming stripped 0 bases from V and 5 bases from J, with 15 bases between. CDR3 size: 15 residues. Germline V CDR1 and CDR2: SGHKS, YYEKEE (reference sequence). CDR3 sequence reads: CASSLARGALNEQYF. The CDR3 nucleotides read TGTGCCAGCAGCTTGGCCAGGGGGGCCCTCAACGAGCAGTACTTC.

On this clonotype: A read error is possible here, since a much larger clone lies one base away. The chain is built from TRBV12-3 or TRBV12-4 and TRBJ2-1; 9 bases are shared with TRBD1. Judging by the DNA end, TRBJ2-7 fits better; the J call may be wrong. The CDR3 covers 15 residues. As DNA, the CDR3 is TGTGCCAGCAGTCGGGACAGGGAATCCTACAATGAGCAGTACTTC. Translating gives CASSRDRESYNEQYF.

V gene TRBV7-3 combines with J gene TRBJ2-3, with 7 nucleotides matching TRBD2. The ends lost 1 base at V and 0 bases at J; junction bases unmatched: 4. CDR1 and CDR2 from the germline V gene are SGHTA and FQGTGA. The CDR3 extends over 16 amino acids. Written as DNA, the CDR3 is TGTGCCAGCAGCTTAAACCCTAGCGGAAGCACAGATACGCAGTATTTT. The encoded protein is CASSLNPSGSTDTQYF.

The gene calls are TRBV28 and TRBJ2-2; TRBD2 might be the D (6 bases). The ends were cut back, 4 bases at V and 1 base at J, with 10 bases in the middle. This CDR3 has 15 amino acids. The germline V gene has CDR1 MDHEN and CDR2 SYDVKM. CDR3 loop: CASSSWGGNTGELFF. The CDR3 bases are TGTGCCAGCAGTTCCTGGGGAGGGAACACCGGGGAGCTGTTTTTT.

CDR3: CASSPPRVQYNEQFF. The CDR3 DNA reads as TGTGCCAGCAGCCCTCCGAGGGTCCAGTACAATGAGCAGTTCTTC. This chain joins TRBV6-1 and TRBJ2-1; maybe TRBD2 (5 bases). This CDR3 contains 15 residues. From germline, CDR1 is MNHNS and CDR2 SASEGT. Trimming left V 6 bases short and J 4 bases short, with 16 bases between.

This clonotype was seen a handful of times. V is TRBV3-1 and J is TRBJ1-2; D unclear. Germline CDR1 and CDR2: LGHDT and YNNKEL (reference sequence). V lost 0 bases and J 8 bases, leaving 10 bases between the germline ends. The CDR3 totals 13 residues. Here the CDR3 DNA reads TGTGCCAGCAGCCAAGACTATAGAGGAGGCTACACCTTC. This codes for CASSQDYRGGYTF. Full variable domain (outside the CDR3, taken from reference TRBV3-1 and TRBJ1-2): DTAVSQTPKYLVTQMGNDKSIKCEQNLGHDTMYWYKQDSKKFLKIMFSYNNKELIINETVPNRFSPKSPDKAHLNLHINSLELGDSAVYFCASSQDYRGGYTFGSGTRLTVV.

This clonotype has a count of ten or more. V is TRBV29-1 and J is TRBJ2-2; no clear D gene. Looked up from germline, CDR1 is SQVTM and CDR2 is ANQGSEA. CDR3 length equals 13 residues. Trimming shortened V by 3 bases and J by 2 bases, and 7 bases separated the two germline ends. CDR3 protein: CSVDRSNTGELFF. The CDR3 region has the DNA TGCAGCGTTGACAGGAGTAACACCGGGGAGCTGTTTTTT.

This clonotype was observed many times. The chain joins TRBV20-1 to TRBJ2-3, with 14 bases lining up with TRBD2. This CDR3 region has 14 residues. V dropped 6 bases and J dropped 5; count of bases not matched to a gene: 4. The germline gives CDR1 DFQATT, CDR2 SNEGSKA (reference sequence). CDR3 amino acids: CSATSGGAIDTQYF. CDR3 sequence (DNA): TGCAGTGCGACTAGCGGGGGGGCCATAGATACGCAGTATTTT.